The 5 T cell receptor beta chains presented below share a single source sample, sequenced in a study of vaccination and CD4 T cells after COVID-19. Sequenced with the Oncomine TCR Beta short-read assay was DNA taken from cultured CD4+ T cells. TCRdb used MiXCR to reprocess the PCR reads, holding one entry per CDR3 protein. The table has about 16,000 distinct CDR3 sequences, roughly two fifths seen once; the top ten hold 17%. Time point here: late sampling 161 to 241 days after vaccination in three convalescent patients. Treatment in this sample: approximately nine-day PBMC culture with coronavirus spike peptide pools or control peptides (ViraFEST assay). Antigen specificity for these receptors is unknown. The source was CD4+ T cells from blood, cultured in vitro, collected about 7 months after SARS-CoV-2 vaccination. These receptors came from a human donor who had recovered from COVID-19.

In this sample, this clonotype is medium-sized. The chain recombines TRBV20-1 with TRBJ2-1; TRBD2 aligns across 10 bases. This CDR3 region has 16 residues. Per the germline V gene, CDR1 is DFQATT and CDR2 is SNEGSKA (reference sequence). Unmatched junction bases numbered 5, after V lost 0 bases and J lost 3 bases. The CDR3 loop reads CSARDQLAGDYNEQFF. For the CDR3, the DNA is TGCAGTGCTAGAGATCAGCTAGCGGGAGACTACAATGAGCAGTTCTTC.

V usage is TRBV11-2 and J usage is TRBJ1-6; D unresolved. Trimming removed 1 base from V and 10 bases from J, with 8 bases in between. The germline CDR1 and CDR2 sequences are SGHAT and FQNNGV. There are 13 residues in the CDR3. CDR3 sequence: CASSLVLGSPLHF. Here the CDR3 DNA reads TGTGCCAGCAGCTTAGTTTTGGGCTCACCCCTCCACTTT.

This clonotype has a handful of counts. The chain has TRBV6-1 and TRBJ2-5, with D perhaps TRBD1 (5 bases). The CDR3 sequence is 13 residues long. Trimming took off 6 bases at V and 13 bases at J, with 21 bases between the two ends. The germline gives CDR1 MNHNS, CDR2 SASEGT. In DNA, the CDR3 is TGTGCCAGCAGGACAAGCAGGGCTGGAGACCCGTACTTC. Translating it yields CASRTSRAGDPYF.

The chain uses TRBV20-1 and TRBJ2-1, with D unresolved. The V gene's germline CDR1 is DFQATT and CDR2 SNEGSKA (reference sequence). The CDR3 spans 11 residues. The V end was cut by 2 bases, the J end by 10 bases, with 9 bases between. CDR3 coding DNA: TGCAGTGCTAGAACATCCCCGGAGCAGTTCTTC. It is translated as CSARTSPEQFF.

This chain links TRBV5-4 with TRBJ2-7, with D possibly matching TRBD2 (6 bases). Germline V lookup: CDR1 SGHNT, CDR2 YYREEE (reference sequence). CDR3 length: 15 residues. V shed 1 base and J shed 3 bases, with 14 bases lying between them. CDR3 amino acids: CASSLPQEGSYEQYF. For the CDR3, the DNA is TGTGCCAGCAGCTTGCCCCAGGAGGGGAGCTACGAGCAGTACTTC. The complete variable domain, with remaining parts taken from reference TRBV5-4 and TRBJ2-7, reads ETGVTQSPTHLIKTRGQQVTLRCSSQSGHNTVSWYQQALGQGPQFIFQYYREEENGRGNFPPRFSGLQFPNYSSELNVNALELDDSALYLCASSLPQEGSYEQYFGPGTRLTVT.